This entry lists 20 T cell receptor beta chains sequenced from one sample in a study of blood T cell repertoires in COVID-19. Generated by immunoSEQ multiplex PCR, the TCRdb table keeps only in-frame clones and is missing some. The sample holds 95,000 to 110,000 clones, around 92% seen once. The sequenced sample consisted of peripheral blood. These receptors were collected from a man aged 40-50 years with active or convalescent COVID-19.

The chain has TRBV27 and TRBJ1-1, with D possibly being TRBD1 (6 bases). Trimming took 5 bases from V and 0 from J, leaving 13 bases between them. The CDR3 has 15 amino acids. Germline CDR1 and CDR2: MNHEY and SMNVEV (reference sequence). The DNA of the CDR3 is TGTGCCAGCAGTGGGGGTAGGGGGTTGAACACTGAAGCTTTCTTT. It codes for CASSGGRGLNTEAFF.

The CDR3 region has the DNA TGTGCCAGCACGGTGCGGGGGGGGACAGATACGCAGTATTTT. Its protein is CASTVRGGTDTQYF. The chain has TRBV7-8 and TRBJ2-3; TRBD2 matches 9 bases. The V segment lost 7 bases and the J segment 3 bases; nucleotides outside the gene matches: 5. The length of the CDR3 is 14 residues. Germline CDR1 is SGHVS and CDR2 is FQNEAQ.

This chain joins TRBV18 and TRBJ2-1; TRBD2 agrees at 8 bases. Germline assignment: CDR1 KGHSH and CDR2 LQKENI. With 0 bases clipped from V and 8 bases from J, the junction kept 12 bases outside the gene matches. The CDR3 has 17 residues. CDR3 region: CASSPPQGSGRLDEQFF. CDR3 nucleotides: TGTGCCAGCTCACCACCGCAGGGCAGCGGGAGATTGGATGAGCAGTTCTTC.

This clone came up once. The V gene is TRBV7-2, the J gene TRBJ2-3, with 8 bases matching TRBD1. CDR3 size: 15 residues. Germline V lookup: CDR1 SGHTA, CDR2 FQGNSA. V trimming: 3 bases; J trimming: 4 bases; junction bases outside the gene matches: 6. DNA of the CDR3: TGTGCCAGCAGCTTGAGAGACAGGGGTTCAGATACGCAGTATTTT. It is translated as CASSLRDRGSDTQYF.

The J gene is TRBJ2-1, the V gene TRBV6-5, with 11 bases identical to TRBD2. Germline-derived CDR1 and CDR2 are MNHEY and SVGAGI. The CDR3 covers 15 residues. Trimming at V came to 5 bases and at J to 6 bases, leaving 6 bases not matched to a gene. In DNA, the CDR3 is TGTGCCAGCAGTCCACTAGCGGGAGTATCCAATGAGCAGTTCTTC. It yields the protein CASSPLAGVSNEQFF.

The rearrangement uses TRBV30 and TRBJ2-7; D gene unclear. V was pared by 3 bases and J by 4 bases, with 13 bases between. The CDR3 has 13 residues. CDR1 and CDR2 from the germline V gene are GTSNPN and SVGIG (reference sequence). CDR3 sequence (DNA): TGTGCCTGGAGCCCCGCCGGTGGTTACGAGCAGTACTTC. Translation gives CAWSPAGGYEQYF.

The chain has TRBV3-1 (or the pseudogene TRBV3-2) and TRBJ2-7; D ambiguous. Germline CDR1 is LGHDT and CDR2 is YNNKEL (reference sequence). The V gene lost 3 bases and the J gene lost 0 bases, with 12 bases spanning the gap. This CDR3 is 15 amino acids long. As DNA, the CDR3 is TGTGCCAGCAGCCAGTTTACAACCCGCTCCTACGAGCAGTACTTC. Translating gives CASSQFTTRSYEQYF.

V is TRBV4-1 and J is TRBJ2-1, with D unresolved. This CDR3 spans 14 amino acids. Germline values: CDR1 MGHRA, CDR2 YSYEKL. The V end lost 3 bases, the J end lost 5 bases, and 11 bases lay between the germline ends. The CDR3, as DNA: TGCGCCAGCAGCCAGATCGGCGGTGACAATGAGCAGTTCTTC. Its protein product is CASSQIGGDNEQFF.

The chain has TRBV9 and TRBJ2-7; D possibly corresponds to TRBD1 (5 bases). CDR1 and CDR2 (germline): SGDLS, YYNGEE. V was trimmed by 1 base and J by 1 base, leaving 9 bases between them. The CDR3 is made up of 14 amino acids. The DNA of the CDR3 is TGTGCCAGCAGCGTACGCACAGGTTCCTACGAGCAGTACTTC. Translated: CASSVRTGSYEQYF.

The chain joins TRBV5-1 to TRBJ2-5; perhaps TRBD2 as D (5 bases). V was trimmed by 4 bases and J by 3 bases, leaving 10 bases between them. This CDR3 contains 13 residues. Per germline, CDR1 SGHRS and CDR2 YFSETQ. CDR3 amino acids: CASSAAGKETQYF. In nucleotides, the CDR3 is TGCGCCAGCAGCGCGGCGGGCAAAGAGACCCAGTACTTC.

The gene calls are TRBV28 and TRBJ1-2; perhaps TRBD1 as D (6 bases). Germline CDR1 reads MDHEN; CDR2 reads SYDVKM. CDR3 length: 16 residues. Trimming left V 7 bases short and J 1 base short, with 19 bases between. The CDR3 DNA reads TGTGCCAGCACACAAGGAAGTTTCAGGGGTAACTATGGCTACACCTTC. Residues: CASTQGSFRGNYGYTF.

The CDR3 here is CASSLGATGANVLTF. The DNA for the CDR3 is TGTGCCAGCAGTTTGGGGGCAACTGGGGCCAACGTCCTGACTTTC. V gene TRBV28 combines with J gene TRBJ2-6; weak D call: TRBD1 (6 bases). The CDR3 totals 15 residues. Per germline, CDR1 MDHEN and CDR2 SYDVKM. V shed 3 bases and J shed 2 bases, with 8 bases lying between them. Together with reference TRBV28 and TRBJ2-6, the CDR3 gives the full variable domain: DVKVTQSSRYLVKRTGEKVFLECVQDMDHENMFWYRQDPGLGLRLIYFSYDVKMKEKGDIPEGYSVSREKKERFSLILESASTNQTSMYLCASSLGATGANVLTFGAGSRLTVL.

The V gene is TRBV11-1, the J gene TRBJ2-1; 7 positions match TRBD1. Germline V CDR1 and CDR2: SGHAT, FQDESV (reference sequence). The CDR3 is 13 amino acids. V was pared by 5 bases and J by 13 bases, with 11 bases of the junction left unmatched. The CDR3 region has the DNA TGTGCCAGCAGCCCTAAGGGACAGCCCCTACAGTTCTTC. This translates into CASSPKGQPLQFF.

The rearrangement joins TRBV20-1 to TRBJ2-1; no reliable D call. In germline, CDR1 is DFQATT, CDR2 SNEGSKA (reference sequence). CDR3 length: 10 residues. This chain's CDR3 is CSALYNEQFF. For the CDR3, the DNA is TGCAGCGCGCTCTACAATGAGCAGTTCTTC.

This CDR3 reads CASSWTLAESSYNEQFF. The CDR3 bases are TGTGCCAGCAGCTGGACACTAGCGGAGAGCTCCTACAATGAGCAGTTCTTC. This chain connects TRBV7-9 to TRBJ2-1; 8 nucleotides line up with TRBD2. After removal of 4 bases from V and 0 bases from J, the junction contained 8 bases not matched to a gene. CDR1 is SEHNR and CDR2 is FQNEAQ in the germline V gene (reference sequence). The CDR3 is 17 residues long.

The gene calls are TRBV5-6 and TRBJ1-5; 11 bases agree with TRBD1. Germline trimming cut 2 bases from V and 2 bases from J; bases unmatched to any gene: 6. The germline gives CDR1 SGHDT, CDR2 YYEEEE. CDR3 length: 17 residues. This CDR3 is CASSFGTGGSGNQPQHF. Here the CDR3 DNA reads TGTGCCAGCAGCTTTGGGACAGGGGGATCCGGCAATCAGCCCCAGCATTTT. Filled out from reference TRBV5-6 and TRBJ1-5, the complete variable domain reads DAGVTQSPTHLIKTRGQQVTLRCSPKSGHDTVSWYQQALGQGPQFIFQYYEEEERQRGNFPDRFSGHQFPNYSSELNVNALLLGDSALYLCASSFGTGGSGNQPQHFGDGTRLSIL.

The chain carries TRBV5-6 and TRBJ2-7; D might be TRBD1 (6 bases). The CDR3 is 14 amino acids. V was pared by 4 bases and J by 2 bases, with 13 bases between. CDR1 SGHDT and CDR2 YYEEEE come from the germline V gene. CDR3 protein: CASSKLTGTYEQYF. The CDR3 DNA is TGTGCCAGCAGCAAACTTACAGGGACCTACGAGCAGTACTTC.

The genes are TRBV3-1 (or the pseudogene TRBV3-2) and TRBJ1-2; possible D gene TRBD1, 5 bases. V was trimmed by 0 bases and J by 8 bases, leaving 7 bases between them. Germline CDR1 LGHDT, CDR2 YNNKEL (reference sequence). The CDR3 runs to 12 residues. CDR3 DNA: TGTGCCAGCAGCCAAGACAGGGCGGGCTACACCTTC. It codes for CASSQDRAGYTF.

This clone occurred once. The V and J genes are TRBV6-5 and TRBJ2-1, with 7 positions matching TRBD1. Germline-derived CDR1 and CDR2 are MNHEY and SVGAGI. V gave up 5 bases and J gave up 10 bases; unmatched junction bases: 2. The CDR3 totals 11 residues. The CDR3 here is CASSRQGEQFF. The CDR3 DNA reads TGTGCCAGCAGTCGACAGGGCGAGCAGTTCTTC.

The chain employs TRBV7-2 and TRBJ2-7, with 7 bases matching TRBD2. Trimming took 8 bases from V and 7 from J; bases not matched to a gene: 14. The CDR3 is 14 amino acids. The germline V gene encodes CDR1 SGHTA and CDR2 FQGNSA. DNA for the CDR3: TGTGCCAGCGGCCCGGGAGGTGTCCCTGGGGAGCAGTACTTC. Translated, it gives CASGPGGVPGEQYF.